These 9 T cell receptor beta chains were all obtained from the same sample, sequenced in a study of cytomegalovirus exposure and HLA in healthy donors. The PCR ran on 60 Vbeta and 13 Jbeta primers. The assay was immunoSEQ multiplex PCR, and TCRdb's table has in-frame clones only and misses some. The sample carries around 190,000 clones, around 82% recorded once. Sequenced sample: PBMCs. Receptor source: a man in his late teens or twenties in good health and CMV-seronegative.

The chain combines TRBV6-6 with TRBJ2-7, with 12 bases aligning to TRBD1. V shed 2 bases and J 4 bases; nucleotides not matched to a gene: 3. This CDR3 is 15 amino acids long. CDR1 and CDR2 (germline): MNHNY, SVGAGI (reference sequence). The CDR3 here is CASSYAGQGAYEQYF. The CDR3 DNA is TGTGCCAGCAGTTACGCGGGACAGGGGGCATACGAGCAGTACTTC.

This clone is a singleton in its sample. V is TRBV5-5 and J is TRBJ2-2; possible D gene TRBD2, 5 bases. Trimming removed 3 bases at V and 1 base at J, with 16 bases between. In germline, CDR1 is SGHKS, CDR2 YYEKEE (reference sequence). This CDR3 has 17 residues. CDR3 region: CASSSPSGGMNTGELFF. The CDR3 DNA reads as TGTGCCAGCAGCTCTCCGTCTGGAGGAATGAACACCGGGGAGCTGTTTTTT.

The V and J genes are TRBV4-3 and TRBJ2-3, with a tentative D call TRBD1 (6 bases). V was cut by 0 bases and J by 3 bases, with 19 bases left in between. This CDR3 has 18 residues. Per germline, CDR1 LGHNA and CDR2 YSLEER. CDR3 in amino acids: CASSQDLTDRTSTDTQYF. In nucleotides, the CDR3 is TGCGCCAGCAGCCAAGATTTGACGGACAGAACCTCGACAGATACGCAGTATTTT.

The CDR3 reads CAWSVGGAYQPQHF. The CDR3 region has the DNA TGTGCCTGGAGTGTGGGGGGAGCCTACCAGCCCCAGCATTTT. The gene calls are TRBV30 and TRBJ1-5; a possible D gene is TRBD1 (5 bases). From germline, CDR1 is GTSNPN and CDR2 SVGIG (reference sequence). With 0 bases removed from V and 7 bases from J, the gap between germline ends came to 13 bases. The CDR3 is made up of 14 amino acids.

This sequence joins TRBV14 and TRBJ2-5; TRBD2 agrees at 7 bases. Germline V gene sequence: CDR1 SGHDN, CDR2 FVKESK. V lost 4 bases, J lost 7 bases, and 18 bases stayed unmatched. The CDR3 length is 17 residues. CDR3 sequence: CASSPRMWGGSGGTQYF. The DNA for the CDR3 is TGTGCCAGCAGCCCCCGAATGTGGGGGGGGTCCGGTGGGACCCAGTACTTC.

This clone was detected a few times. J is TRBJ2-2 and V is TRBV7-2; D is unresolved. The germline V gene has CDR1 SGHTA and CDR2 FQGNSA. CDR3 size: 13 residues. Trimming shortened V by 4 bases and J by 5 bases, and 8 bases separated the two germline ends. The CDR3 is CASSYLETGELFF. The CDR3 DNA reads as TGTGCCAGCAGCTATTTGGAGACCGGGGAGCTGTTTTTT.

V gene TRBV27 combines with J gene TRBJ2-3, with D hard to call. There are 12 residues in the CDR3. CDR1 is MNHEY, CDR2 SMNVEV, per germline (reference sequence). V shed 3 bases and J shed 13 bases, with 14 bases lying between them. The CDR3 sequence: CASSFRLGLEYF. CDR3 in DNA: TGTGCCAGCAGTTTTAGGTTGGGCTTGGAGTATTTT.

This clone was counted a single time. The chain employs TRBV7-6 and TRBJ2-1; possibly TRBD1 for D (6 bases). Germline V gene data show CDR1 as SGHVS and CDR2 as FNYEAQ. V was trimmed by 5 bases and J by 8 bases, leaving 10 bases between them. The CDR3 is 12 residues long. In nucleotides, the CDR3 is TGTGCCAGCAGCATACAGGGAGATGAGCAGTTCTTC. This gives the protein CASSIQGDEQFF.

The chain has TRBV7-2 and TRBJ2-5; D possibly corresponds to TRBD2 (6 bases). The CDR3 is 16 residues long. Germline V CDR1 and CDR2: SGHTA, FQGNSA. The V gene lost 2 bases and the J gene lost 5 bases, with 18 bases spanning the gap. The CDR3 nucleotides are TGTGCCAGCAGCTTACTTACTAGCCCGTCATCCGAGACCCAGTACTTC. It yields the protein CASSLLTSPSSETQYF.